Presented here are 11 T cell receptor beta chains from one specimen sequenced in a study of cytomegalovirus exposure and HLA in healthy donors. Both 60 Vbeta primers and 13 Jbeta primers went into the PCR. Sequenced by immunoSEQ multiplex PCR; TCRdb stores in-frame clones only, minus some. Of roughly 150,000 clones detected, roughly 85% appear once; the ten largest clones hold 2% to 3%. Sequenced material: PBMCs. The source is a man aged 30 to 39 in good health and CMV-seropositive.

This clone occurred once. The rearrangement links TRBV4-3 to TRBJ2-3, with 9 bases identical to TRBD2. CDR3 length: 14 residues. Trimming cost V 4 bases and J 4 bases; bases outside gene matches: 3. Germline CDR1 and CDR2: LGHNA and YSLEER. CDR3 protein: CASSPLAGPDTQYF. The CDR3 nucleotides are TGCGCCAGCAGCCCCCTAGCGGGACCAGATACGCAGTATTTT.

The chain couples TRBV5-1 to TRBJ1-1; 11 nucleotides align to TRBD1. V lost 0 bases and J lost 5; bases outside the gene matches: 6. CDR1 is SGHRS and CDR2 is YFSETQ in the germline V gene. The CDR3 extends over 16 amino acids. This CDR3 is CASSLASGTGGTEAFF. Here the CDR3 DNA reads TGCGCCAGCAGCTTGGCCTCTGGGACAGGGGGGACTGAAGCTTTCTTT.

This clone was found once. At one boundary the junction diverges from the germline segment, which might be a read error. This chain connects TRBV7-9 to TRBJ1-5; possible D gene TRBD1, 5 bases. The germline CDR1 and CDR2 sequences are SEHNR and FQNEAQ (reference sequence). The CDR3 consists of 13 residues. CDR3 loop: CSSSLSGGQPQHF. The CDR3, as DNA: TGTTCCAGCAGCTTATCCGGGGGTCAGCCCCAGCATTTT.

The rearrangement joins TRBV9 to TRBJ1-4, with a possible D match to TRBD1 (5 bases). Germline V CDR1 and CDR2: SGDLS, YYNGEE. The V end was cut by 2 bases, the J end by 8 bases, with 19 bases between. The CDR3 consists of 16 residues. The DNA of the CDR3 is TGTGCCAGCAGCGTCGGTCGGCAGTGGGGGGTCGAAAAACTGTTTTTT. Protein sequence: CASSVGRQWGVEKLFF.

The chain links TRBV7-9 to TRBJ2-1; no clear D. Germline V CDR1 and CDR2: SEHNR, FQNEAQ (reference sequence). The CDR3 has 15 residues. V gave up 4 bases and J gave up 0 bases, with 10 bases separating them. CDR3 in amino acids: CASSSISISYNEQFF. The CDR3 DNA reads TGTGCCAGCAGCTCTATTTCTATCTCCTACAATGAGCAGTTCTTC.

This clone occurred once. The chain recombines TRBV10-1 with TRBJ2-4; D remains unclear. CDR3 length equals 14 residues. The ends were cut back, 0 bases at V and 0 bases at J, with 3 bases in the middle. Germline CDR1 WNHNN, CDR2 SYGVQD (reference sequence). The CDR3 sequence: CASSESLAKNIQYF. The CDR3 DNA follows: TGCGCCAGCAGTGAGTCTCTAGCCAAAAACATTCAGTACTTC.

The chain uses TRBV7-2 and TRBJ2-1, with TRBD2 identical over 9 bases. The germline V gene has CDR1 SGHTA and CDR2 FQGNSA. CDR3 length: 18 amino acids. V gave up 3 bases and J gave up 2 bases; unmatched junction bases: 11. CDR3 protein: CASSLGVAGAGPYNEQFF. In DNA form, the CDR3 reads TGTGCCAGCAGCTTGGGAGTAGCGGGAGCGGGACCCTACAATGAGCAGTTCTTC.

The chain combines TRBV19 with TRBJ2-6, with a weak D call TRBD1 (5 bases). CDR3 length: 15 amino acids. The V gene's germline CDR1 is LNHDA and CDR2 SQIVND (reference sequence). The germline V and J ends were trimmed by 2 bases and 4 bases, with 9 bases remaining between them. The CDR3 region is CASSIQGTGANVLTF. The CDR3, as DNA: TGTGCCAGTAGTATACAGGGTACAGGGGCCAACGTCCTGACTTTC. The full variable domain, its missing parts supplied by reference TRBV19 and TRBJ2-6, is DGGITQSPKYLFRKEGQNVTLSCEQNLNHDAMYWYRQDPGQGLRLIYYSQIVNDFQKGDIAEGYSVSREKKESFPLTVTSAQKNPTAFYLCASSIQGTGANVLTFGAGSRLTVL.

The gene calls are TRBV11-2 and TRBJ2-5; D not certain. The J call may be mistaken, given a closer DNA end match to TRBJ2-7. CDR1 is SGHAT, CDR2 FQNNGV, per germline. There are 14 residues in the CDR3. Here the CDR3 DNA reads TGTGCCAGCAGCTTAGGGGCCTTCTCCTACGAGCAGTACTTC. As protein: CASSLGAFSYEQYF.

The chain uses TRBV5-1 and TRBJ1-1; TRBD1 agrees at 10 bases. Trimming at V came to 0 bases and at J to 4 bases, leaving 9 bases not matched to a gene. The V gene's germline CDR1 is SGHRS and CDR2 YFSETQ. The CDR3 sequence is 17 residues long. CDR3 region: CASSLGYRDRGITEAFF. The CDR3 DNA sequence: TGCGCCAGCAGCTTGGGCTACCGGGACAGGGGAATCACTGAAGCTTTCTTT.

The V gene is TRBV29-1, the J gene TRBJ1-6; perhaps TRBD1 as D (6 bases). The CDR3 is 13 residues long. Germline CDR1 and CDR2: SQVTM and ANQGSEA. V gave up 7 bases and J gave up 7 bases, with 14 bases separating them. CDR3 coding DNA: TGCAGCGCGTCACAGGGTGCCAATTCACCCCTCCACTTT. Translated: CSASQGANSPLHF.